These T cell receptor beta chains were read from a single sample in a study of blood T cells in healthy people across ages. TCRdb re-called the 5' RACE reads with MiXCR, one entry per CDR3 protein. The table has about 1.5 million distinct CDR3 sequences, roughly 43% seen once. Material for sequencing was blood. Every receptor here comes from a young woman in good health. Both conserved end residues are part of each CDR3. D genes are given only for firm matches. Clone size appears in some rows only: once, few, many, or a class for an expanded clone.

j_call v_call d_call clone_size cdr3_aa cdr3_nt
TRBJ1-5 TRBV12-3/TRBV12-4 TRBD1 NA CASTIQGMGNQPQHF TGTGCCAGCACCATACAGGGGATGGGCAATCAGCCCCAGCATTTT
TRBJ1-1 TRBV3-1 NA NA CASSQDWVTRNTEAFF TGTGCCAGCAGCCAAGATTGGGTGACAAGGAACACTGAAGCTTTCTTT
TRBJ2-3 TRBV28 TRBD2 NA CASRTTGLAGGTDTQYF TGTGCCAGCAGGACAACGGGACTAGCGGGGGGCACAGATACGCAGTATTTT
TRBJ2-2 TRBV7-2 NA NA CASSLDRGELFF TGTGCCAGCAGCTTAGACCGCGGGGAGCTGTTTTTT
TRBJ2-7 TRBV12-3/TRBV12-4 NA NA CASSIQGPYEQYF TGTGCCAGCAGTATTCAGGGTCCCTACGAGCAGTACTTC
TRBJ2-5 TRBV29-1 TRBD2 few CSVGKSGTSGGQKYF TGCAGCGTTGGAAAATCGGGGACTAGCGGGGGGCAAAAGTACTTC
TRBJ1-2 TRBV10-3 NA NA CAISESTDLNYGYTF TGTGCCATCAGTGAGTCGACAGACCTTAACTATGGCTACACCTTC
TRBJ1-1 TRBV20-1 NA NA CSASLGLSRGTEAFF TGCAGTGCTAGCTTGGGACTCTCTCGAGGCACTGAAGCTTTCTTT
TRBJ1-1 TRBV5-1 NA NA CASSPSRSTEAFF TGCGCCAGCAGCCCCTCCCGTTCCACTGAAGCTTTCTTT
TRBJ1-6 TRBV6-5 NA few CASSYAPTENSPLHF TGTGCCAGCAGTTACGCACCGACAGAAAATTCACCCCTCCACTTT
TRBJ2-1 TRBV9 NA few CASSVVPVSPYNEQFF TGTGCCAGCAGCGTAGTACCGGTCTCTCCCTACAATGAGCAGTTCTTC
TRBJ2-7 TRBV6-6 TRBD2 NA CASSSLGLAGDYEQYF TGTGCCAGCAGTTCCCTCGGGCTAGCGGGGGACTACGAACAGTACTTC
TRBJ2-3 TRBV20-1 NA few CSARDRQRLNTDTQYF TGCAGTGCTAGAGATCGGCAGCGACTAAACACAGATACGCAGTATTTT
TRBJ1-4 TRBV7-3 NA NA CASSLASPNEKLFF TGTGCCAGCAGCTTAGCCAGTCCTAATGAAAAACTGTTTTTT
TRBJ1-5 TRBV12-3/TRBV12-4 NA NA CASSLRTFGGSNQPQHF TGTGCCAGCAGTCTACGGACTTTCGGGGGGAGCAATCAGCCCCAGCATTTT
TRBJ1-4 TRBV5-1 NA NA CANSLGQGRTNEKLFF TGCGCCAACAGCTTGGGTCAGGGCAGAACTAATGAAAAACTGTTTTTT
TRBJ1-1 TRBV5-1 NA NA CASSLDGTPRRGAFF TGCGCCAGCAGCTTGGACGGGACACCGAGGAGGGGAGCTTTCTTT
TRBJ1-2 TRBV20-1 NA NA CSTSGPSDYGYTF TGCAGTACTAGTGGCCCCTCGGACTATGGCTACACCTTC
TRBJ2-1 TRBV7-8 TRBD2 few CASSFGVLAVNNEQFF TGTGCCAGCAGCTTCGGAGTCCTAGCGGTTAACAATGAGCAGTTCTTC
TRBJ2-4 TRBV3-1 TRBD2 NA CASSGGSSGIYEQCF TGTGCCAGCAGCGGGGGATCTAGCGGGATCTACGAGCAGTGCTTC
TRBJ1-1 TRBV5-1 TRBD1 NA CASSTRTGGLAFF TGCGCCAGCAGCACTCGGACAGGGGGTTTGGCTTTCTTT
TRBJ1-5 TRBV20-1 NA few CSASKREGNQPQHF TGCAGTGCTTCGAAGAGGGAGGGCAATCAGCCCCAGCATTTT
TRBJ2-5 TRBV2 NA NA CASRVRDVKRETQYF TGTGCCAGCAGGGTTAGGGATGTCAAAAGAGAGACCCAGTACTTC
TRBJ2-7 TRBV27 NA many CASSTRGPYEQYF TGTGCCAGCAGCACCAGGGGTCCCTACGAGCAGTACTTC
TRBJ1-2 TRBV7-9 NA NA CASETAGVGYYGYTF TGTGCCAGCGAAACTGCGGGGGTGGGATACTATGGCTACACCTTC
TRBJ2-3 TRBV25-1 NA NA CASSVLLAPTDTQYF TGTGCCAGCAGTGTGTTACTAGCCCCCACAGATACGCAGTATTTT
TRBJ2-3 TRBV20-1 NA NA CSASVVHVTDTQYF TGCAGTGCCTCCGTGGTTCACGTCACAGATACGCAGTATTTT
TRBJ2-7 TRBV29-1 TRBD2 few CSVTGTSGMSGEQYF TGCAGCGTTACCGGGACTAGCGGGATGTCGGGGGAGCAGTACTTC
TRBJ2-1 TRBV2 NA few CASSPPRGTNTYNEQFF TGTGCCAGCAGCCCCCCAAGGGGGACAAATACCTACAATGAGCAGTTCTTC
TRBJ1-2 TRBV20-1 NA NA CSARVSRVFYGYTF TGCAGTGCTAGAGTCTCCAGGGTTTTCTATGGCTACACCTTC
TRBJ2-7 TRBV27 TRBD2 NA CATRAMGGSSYEQYF TGTGCCACACGGGCGATGGGGGGGAGCTCCTACGAGCAGTACTTC
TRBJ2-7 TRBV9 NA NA CASILCPGSYEQYF TGTGCCAGCATCCTCTGCCCAGGGTCCTACGAGCAGTACTTC
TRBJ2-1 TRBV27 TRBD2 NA CASSTLTSGRRNEQFF TGTGCCAGCAGTACCCTCACTAGCGGGAGAAGAAATGAGCAGTTCTTC
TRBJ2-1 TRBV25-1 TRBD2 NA CASSATGLAGSGGHNEQFF TGTGCCAGCAGTGCCACTGGACTAGCGGGGTCGGGGGGTCACAATGAGCAGTTCTTC
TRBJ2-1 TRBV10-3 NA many CAISESGNEQFF TGTGCCATCAGTGAGTCGGGCAATGAGCAGTTCTTC
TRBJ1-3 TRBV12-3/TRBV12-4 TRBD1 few CASSSQGAVAGNTIYF TGTGCCAGCAGTTCACAGGGGGCAGTTGCTGGAAACACCATATATTTT
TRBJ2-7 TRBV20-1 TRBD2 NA CSAASQASGTNEQYF TGCAGTGCTGCTTCGCAGGCTAGCGGGACCAATGAGCAGTACTTC
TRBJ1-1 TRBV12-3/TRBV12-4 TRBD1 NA CASSLGTGGMNTEAFF TGTGCCAGCAGTTTAGGTACAGGGGGCATGAACACTGAAGCTTTCTTT
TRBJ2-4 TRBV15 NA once CATSKNRNSQYF TGTGCCACCAGCAAAAACAGAAACAGTCAGTACTTC
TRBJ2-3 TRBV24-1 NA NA CATSPAWGADTQYF TGTGCCACCAGCCCGGCGTGGGGCGCAGATACGCAGTATTTT
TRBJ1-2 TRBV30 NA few CAWRDYGYTF TGTGCCTGGAGGGACTATGGCTACACCTTC
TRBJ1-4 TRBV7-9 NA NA CASQLLGGVGEKLFF TGTGCCAGCCAGCTCCTGGGGGGGGTTGGGGAAAAACTGTTTTTT
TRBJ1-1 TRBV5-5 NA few CASSLEWAGEAFF TGTGCCAGCAGCTTGGAATGGGCCGGGGAAGCTTTCTTT
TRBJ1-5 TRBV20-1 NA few CSAREGNSNQPQHF TGCAGTGCTAGAGAAGGCAACAGTAATCAGCCCCAGCATTTT
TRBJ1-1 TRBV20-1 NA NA CSARGTNTEAFF TGCAGTGCCCGAGGAACGAACACTGAAGCTTTCTTT
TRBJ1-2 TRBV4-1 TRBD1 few CASSQWDSLRSDGYTF TGCGCCAGCAGCCAATGGGACAGCCTAAGGTCCGATGGCTACACCTTC
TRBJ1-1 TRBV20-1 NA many CSAREGNTEAFF TGCAGTGCTAGAGAAGGGAACACTGAAGCTTTCTTT
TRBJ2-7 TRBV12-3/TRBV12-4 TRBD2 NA CASSRTRNPLEQYF TGTGCCAGCAGCCGGACTAGGAATCCACTCGAGCAGTACTTC